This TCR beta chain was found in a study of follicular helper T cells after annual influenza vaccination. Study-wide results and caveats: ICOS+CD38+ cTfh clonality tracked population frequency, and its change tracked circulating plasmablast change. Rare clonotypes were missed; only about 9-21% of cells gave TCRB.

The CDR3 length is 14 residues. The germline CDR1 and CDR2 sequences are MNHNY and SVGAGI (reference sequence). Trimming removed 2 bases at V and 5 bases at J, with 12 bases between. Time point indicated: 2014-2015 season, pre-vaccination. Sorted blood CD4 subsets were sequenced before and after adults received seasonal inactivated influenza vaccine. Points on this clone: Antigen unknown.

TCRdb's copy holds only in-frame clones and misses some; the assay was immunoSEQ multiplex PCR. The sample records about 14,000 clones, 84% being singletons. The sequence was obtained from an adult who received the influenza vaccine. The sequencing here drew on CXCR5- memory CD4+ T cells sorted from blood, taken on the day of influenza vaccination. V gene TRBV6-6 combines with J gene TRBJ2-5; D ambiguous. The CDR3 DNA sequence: TGTGCCAGCAGTTACAATGGCAAAAGGGAGACCCAGTACTTC. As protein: CASSYNGKRETQYF.